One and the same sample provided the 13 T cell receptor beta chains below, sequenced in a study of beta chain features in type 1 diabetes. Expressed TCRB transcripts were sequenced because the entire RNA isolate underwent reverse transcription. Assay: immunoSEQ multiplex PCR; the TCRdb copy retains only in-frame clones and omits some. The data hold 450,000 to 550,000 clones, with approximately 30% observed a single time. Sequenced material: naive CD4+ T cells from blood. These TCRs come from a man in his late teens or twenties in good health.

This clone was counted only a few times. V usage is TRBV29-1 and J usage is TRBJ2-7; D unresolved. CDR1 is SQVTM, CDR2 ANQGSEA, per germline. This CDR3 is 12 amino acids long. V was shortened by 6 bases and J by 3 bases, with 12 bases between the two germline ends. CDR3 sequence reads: CSVQVDRYEQYF. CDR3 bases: TGCAGCGTCCAGGTGGACCGCTACGAGCAGTACTTC.

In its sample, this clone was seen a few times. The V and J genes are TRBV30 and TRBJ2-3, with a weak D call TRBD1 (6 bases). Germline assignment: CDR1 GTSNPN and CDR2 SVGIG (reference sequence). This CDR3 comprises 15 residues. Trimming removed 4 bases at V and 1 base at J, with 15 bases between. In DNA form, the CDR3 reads TGTGCCTGGAACAGGGTTTTAGGGGGCACAGATACGCAGTATTTT. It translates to CAWNRVLGGTDTQYF. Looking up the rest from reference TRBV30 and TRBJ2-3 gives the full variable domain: SQTIHQWPATLVQPVGSPLSLECTVEGTSNPNLYWYRQAAGRGLQLLFYSVGIGQISSEVPQNLSASRPQDRQFILSSKKLLLSDSGFYLCAWNRVLGGTDTQYFGPGTRLTVL.

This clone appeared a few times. This chain's CDR3 is CAWSRWAGGDTDTQYF. In nucleotides, the CDR3 is TGTGCCTGGAGTCGTTGGGCGGGAGGGGACACAGATACGCAGTATTTT. The chain links TRBV30 to TRBJ2-3; 9 bases are a match to TRBD2. Germline loops: CDR1 GTSNPN, CDR2 SVGIG (reference sequence). The CDR3 is 16 residues long. V lost 2 bases and J lost 2; bases outside the gene matches: 8. The variable domain in full, with the rest retrieved from reference TRBV30 and TRBJ2-3, is SQTIHQWPATLVQPVGSPLSLECTVEGTSNPNLYWYRQAAGRGLQLLFYSVGIGQISSEVPQNLSASRPQDRQFILSSKKLLLSDSGFYLCAWSRWAGGDTDTQYFGPGTRLTVL.

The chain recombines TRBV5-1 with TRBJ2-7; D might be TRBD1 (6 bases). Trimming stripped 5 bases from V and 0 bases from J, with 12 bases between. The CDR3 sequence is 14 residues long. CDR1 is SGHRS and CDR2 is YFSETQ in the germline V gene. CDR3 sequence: CASRQGGSSYEQYF. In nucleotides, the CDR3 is TGCGCCAGCAGACAAGGGGGAAGCTCCTACGAGCAGTACTTC.

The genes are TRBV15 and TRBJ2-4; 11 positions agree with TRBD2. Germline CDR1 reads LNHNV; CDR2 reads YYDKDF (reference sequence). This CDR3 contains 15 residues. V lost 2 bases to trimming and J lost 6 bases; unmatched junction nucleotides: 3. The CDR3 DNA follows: TGTGCCACCAGCAGACAACTAGCGGGGGCAAACATTCAGTACTTC. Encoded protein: CATSRQLAGANIQYF.

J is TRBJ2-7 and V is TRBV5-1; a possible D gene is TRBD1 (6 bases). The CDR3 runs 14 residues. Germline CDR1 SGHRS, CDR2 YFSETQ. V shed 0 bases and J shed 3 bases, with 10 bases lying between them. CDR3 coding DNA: TGCGCCAGCAGCTTGGGTCGGGACATCTACGAGCAGTACTTC. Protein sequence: CASSLGRDIYEQYF.

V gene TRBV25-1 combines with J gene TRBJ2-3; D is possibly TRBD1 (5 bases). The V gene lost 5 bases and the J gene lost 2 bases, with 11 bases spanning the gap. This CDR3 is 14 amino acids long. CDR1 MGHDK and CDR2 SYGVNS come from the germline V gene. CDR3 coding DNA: TGTGCCAGCAGTATAAGGGGAAACACAGATACGCAGTATTTT. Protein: CASSIRGNTDTQYF.

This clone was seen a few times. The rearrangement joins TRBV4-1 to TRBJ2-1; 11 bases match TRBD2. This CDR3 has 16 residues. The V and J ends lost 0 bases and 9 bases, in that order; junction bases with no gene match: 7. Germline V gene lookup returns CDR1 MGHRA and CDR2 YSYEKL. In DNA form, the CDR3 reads TGCGCCAGCAGCCAAGATCGGGCTAGCGGGAGGACTGAGCAGTTCTTC. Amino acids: CASSQDRASGRTEQFF.

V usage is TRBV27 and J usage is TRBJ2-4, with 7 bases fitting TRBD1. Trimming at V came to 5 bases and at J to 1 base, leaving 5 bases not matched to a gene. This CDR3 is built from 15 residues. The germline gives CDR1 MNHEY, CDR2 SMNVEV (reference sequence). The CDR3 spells CASSPTTGAKNIQYF. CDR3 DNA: TGTGCCAGCAGTCCAACGACAGGGGCCAAAAACATTCAGTACTTC.

CDR3 region: CASSVGQFGQPQHF. CDR3 nucleotides: TGTGCCAGCAGCGTAGGGCAGTTCGGCCAGCCCCAGCATTTT. V is TRBV9 and J is TRBJ1-5, with D unresolved. The CDR3 is 14 amino acids. Germline values: CDR1 SGDLS, CDR2 YYNGEE. Trimming left V 0 bases short and J 7 bases short, with 11 bases between.

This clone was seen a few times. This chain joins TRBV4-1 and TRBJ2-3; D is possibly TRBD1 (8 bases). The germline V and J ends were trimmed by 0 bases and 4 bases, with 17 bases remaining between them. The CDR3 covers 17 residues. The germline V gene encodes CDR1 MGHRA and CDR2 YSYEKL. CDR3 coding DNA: TGCGCCAGCAGCCAAGACCGAGGACAGGGAGGGGCAGATACGCAGTATTTT. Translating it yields CASSQDRGQGGADTQYF.

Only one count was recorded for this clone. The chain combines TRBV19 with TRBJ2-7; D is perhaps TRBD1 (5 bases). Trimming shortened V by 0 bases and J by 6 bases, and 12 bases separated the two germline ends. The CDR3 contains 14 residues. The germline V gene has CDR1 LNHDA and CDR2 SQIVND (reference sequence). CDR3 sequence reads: CASSIDVQGPEQYF. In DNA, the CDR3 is TGTGCCAGTAGTATAGACGTCCAGGGTCCCGAGCAGTACTTC. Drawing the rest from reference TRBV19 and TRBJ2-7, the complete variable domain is DGGITQSPKYLFRKEGQNVTLSCEQNLNHDAMYWYRQDPGQGLRLIYYSQIVNDFQKGDIAEGYSVSREKKESFPLTVTSAQKNPTAFYLCASSIDVQGPEQYFGPGTRLTVT.

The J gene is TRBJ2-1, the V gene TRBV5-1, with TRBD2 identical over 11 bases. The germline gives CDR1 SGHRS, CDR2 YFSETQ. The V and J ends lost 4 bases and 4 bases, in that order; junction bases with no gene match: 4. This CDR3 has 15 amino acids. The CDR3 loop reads CASSPTSGSYNEQFF. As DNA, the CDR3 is TGCGCCAGCAGCCCTACTAGCGGGAGTTACAATGAGCAGTTCTTC.